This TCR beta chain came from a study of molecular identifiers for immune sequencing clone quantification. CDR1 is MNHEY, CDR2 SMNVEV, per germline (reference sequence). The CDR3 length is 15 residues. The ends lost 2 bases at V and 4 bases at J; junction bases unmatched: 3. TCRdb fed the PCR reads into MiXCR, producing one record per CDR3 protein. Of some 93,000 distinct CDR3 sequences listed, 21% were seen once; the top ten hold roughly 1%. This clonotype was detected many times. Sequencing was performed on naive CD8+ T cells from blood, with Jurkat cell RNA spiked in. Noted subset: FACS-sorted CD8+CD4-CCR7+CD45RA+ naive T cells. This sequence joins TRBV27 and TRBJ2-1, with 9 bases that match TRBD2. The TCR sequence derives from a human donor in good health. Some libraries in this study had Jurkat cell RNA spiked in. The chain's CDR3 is CASSLDSGGYNEQFF. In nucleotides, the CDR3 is TGTGCCAGCAGTTTAGATAGCGGGGGTTACAATGAGCAGTTCTTC.